This T cell receptor (beta chain) was captured in a study of blood T cell repertoires in COVID-19. The overall study: COVID-19 samples from acute and convalescent phases originated in the United States, Italy and Spain. Sources were T cells, B-cell-depleted T cells, or PBMCs; the material itself was cDNA or gDNA.

This CDR3 has 16 residues. Per the germline V gene, CDR1 is LGHDT and CDR2 is YNNKEL (reference sequence). V lost 6 bases to trimming and J lost 6 bases; unmatched junction nucleotides: 14. In the study's own analysis: Nucleated cell counts were estimated from reference gene primer amplification. The protocol was immunoSEQ multiplex PCR, while the TCRdb copy is restricted to in-frame clones and leaves out a portion. The DNA gave D and trimming, while V, J and clone size come from that table. This sample has under 200,000 clones; about 85% occur once, and the top ten carry about 1.2%. Sequenced material: peripheral blood. The V call is TRBV3-1 (or the pseudogene TRBV3-2), the J call TRBJ1-5; TRBD1 matches at 7 bases. The TCR comes from a man between 60 and 75 years old who had recovered from COVID-19. The CDR3 reads CASSKNPGQTSQPQHF. As DNA, the CDR3 is TGTGCCAGCAGTAAAAATCCGGGACAGACGTCTCAGCCCCAGCATTTT.